This T cell receptor beta chain was sequenced during a study of blood T cell repertoires in COVID-19 (dated by TCRdb to 2018 to 2021). The study in broad terms: The collaborator samples originated in the United States, Italy and Spain and spanned the acute and convalescent phases of COVID-19. The material from the prospective study consisted of cDNA or gDNA derived from T cells, B-cell-depleted T cells, or PBMCs. Deeply sampled blood TCRbeta repertoires from subjects exposed to, actively infected with, or recovered from COVID-19 were included in the dataset. A freely available public database, intended as a resource for researchers studying the immune response to SARS-CoV-2, is where the repertoires were released. The samples were drawn from the first 160 participants of the ongoing ImmuneRACE study and from 950 to 1,500 subjects provided by 6 global collaborators. The sample metadata nearly always contained a de-identified subject ID, COVID-19 status, age in years and sex. Where available, HLA class I and class II types were taken from metadata supplied by the sample provider and were not determined by assay-based typing.

This clone has a handful of counts. Its antigen is unknown. Base qualities are not recorded, but no much larger clone differs from it by a single base. In Seattle, one collaborating source enrolled patients while the infection was active and tracked those patients longitudinally over the course of disease. Whole blood was collected in K2EDTA tubes by collaborating institutions according to the institutions' own protocols. For TCRbeta analysis, collaborators shipped samples as frozen whole blood, isolated PBMCs, or DNA extracted from either of those sample types. What the study reported, not specific to this receptor: The amount of clinical and demographic metadata varied by source and participant and was provided uncurated.

After removal of 4 bases from V and 7 bases from J, the junction retains 6 bases not matched to a gene. The CDR3 numbers 12 residues from cysteine through phenylalanine. Kept here is only the CDR3 DNA, which spans 36 bases and is read in frame from base 1. Taken from the germline V gene, the CDR1 and CDR2 loops are SQVTM and ANQGSEA. The immunoSEQ Assay, a bias-controlled multiplex PCR, was used to amplify TCRbeta CDR3 regions from genomic DNA. The paper's processing steps were these. Within the assay, amplification of reference gene primers was used to estimate how many nucleated cells each sample contained. To quantify the absolute abundance of each unique TCRbeta CDR3 rearrangement, sequence reads were collapsed and filtered. For each sample, productive Simpson clonality was calculated by taking the square root of Simpson's diversity index across productive rearrangements. TCRdb took over this immuneACCESS table, retaining in-frame rearrangements with V and J assigned. Such tables are incomplete; in checked studies, under half of the missing clones stem from an unresolved V gene, and the remainder is unexplained. D and trimming come from the DNA, and the V and J calls and clone size come from that table. This sample holds about 180,000 clones; approximately 90% were observed only once. The ten biggest clones cover roughly an eighth of the sample.

Recombination joined TRBV29-1 with TRBJ2-5, with 7 junctional bases fitting TRBD1. The sample was peripheral blood. The clonotype originates from a woman in her seventies with COVID-19, enrolled during active disease. The DNA is TGCAGCGTTGGACAGGGCGGGCCGACCCAGTACTTC. Its protein product is CSVGQGGPTQYF.